The rows below give T cell receptor beta chains drawn from one sample of a study of shared clonotypes between healthy human individuals. The table came from immunoSEQ multiplex PCR; TCRdb's copy has only in-frame clones and leaves some out. This table holds approximately 98,000 clones, around 65% found once. Sample: memory CD8+ T cells sorted from blood. The origin of the receptors is a woman in her thirties in good health. The CDR3 runs from the conserved cysteine through the conserved F or W. The order of the fields is D gene, clone size, CDR3 length, J gene, V gene, CDR3 DNA, CDR3 protein. The D gene is left open where the match is weak. Clone size appears in some rows only: once, few, many, or a class for an expanded clone.

d_call: TRBD1; clone_size: NA; cdr3_length: 14; j_call: TRBJ1-4; v_call: TRBV5-4; cdr3_nt: TGTGCCAGCAGCAGTACAGGGGGCGGGGAAAAACTGTTTTTT; cdr3_aa: CASSSTGGGEKLFF
d_call: NA; clone_size: NA; cdr3_length: 15; j_call: TRBJ2-4; v_call: TRBV5-1; cdr3_nt: TGCGCCAGCAGCGTCCAACGGGGTGTCCCAAACATTCAGTACTTC; cdr3_aa: CASSVQRGVPNIQYF
d_call: NA; clone_size: many; cdr3_length: 14; j_call: TRBJ1-1; v_call: TRBV7-9; cdr3_nt: TGTGCCAGCAGCTTAGTGGAGGGGAACACTGAAGCTTTCTTT; cdr3_aa: CASSLVEGNTEAFF
d_call: NA; clone_size: once; cdr3_length: 13; j_call: TRBJ2-1; v_call: TRBV5-5; cdr3_nt: TGTGCCAGCAGCTTGGCCCGGGGGCGGGCCTTTCTCTTC; cdr3_aa: CASSLARGRAFLF
d_call: NA; clone_size: NA; cdr3_length: 14; j_call: TRBJ2-3; v_call: TRBV6-5; cdr3_nt: TGTGCCAGCAGTTACTCGGTTTTGGAGGATACGCAGTATTTT; cdr3_aa: CASSYSVLEDTQYF
d_call: TRBD2; clone_size: once; cdr3_length: 16; j_call: TRBJ2-1; v_call: TRBV7-9; cdr3_nt: TGTGCCAGCAGCTTATCCGGGGAGGGAGGGCCCTATGAGCAGTTCTTC; cdr3_aa: CASSLSGEGGPYEQFF
d_call: TRBD1; clone_size: NA; cdr3_length: 15; j_call: TRBJ2-7; v_call: TRBV18; cdr3_nt: TGTGCCAGCTCACCTGACAGGGGGCATTCCTACGAGCAGTACTTC; cdr3_aa: CASSPDRGHSYEQYF
d_call: NA; clone_size: few; cdr3_length: 14; j_call: TRBJ1-3; v_call: TRBV6-1; cdr3_nt: TGTGCCAGCAGTTTCCGGGACGCCGGAAACACCATATATTTT; cdr3_aa: CASSFRDAGNTIYF
d_call: NA; clone_size: NA; cdr3_length: 15; j_call: TRBJ2-7; v_call: TRBV5-8; cdr3_nt: TGTGCCAGCAGCGGGTCGGCGGATAACTCCTACGAGCAGTACTTC; cdr3_aa: CASSGSADNSYEQYF
d_call: TRBD1; clone_size: NA; cdr3_length: 14; j_call: TRBJ2-1; v_call: TRBV19; cdr3_nt: TGTGCCAGTAGTTTGACAGGGGGCGTTTATGAGCAGTTCTTC; cdr3_aa: CASSLTGGVYEQFF
d_call: NA; clone_size: NA; cdr3_length: 13; j_call: TRBJ1-1; v_call: TRBV6-6; cdr3_nt: TGTGCCAGCAGACAGGGAAAGAACACTGAAGCTTTCTTT; cdr3_aa: CASRQGKNTEAFF
d_call: NA; clone_size: NA; cdr3_length: 15; j_call: TRBJ2-2; v_call: TRBV7-9; cdr3_nt: TGTGCCAGCACCCAACGCTTGATGAACACCGGGGAGCTGTTTTTT; cdr3_aa: CASTQRLMNTGELFF
d_call: TRBD2; clone_size: medium-sized; cdr3_length: 19; j_call: TRBJ2-5; v_call: TRBV18; cdr3_nt: TGTGCCAGCTCCCCTGGAAGGACAGAGTCGGGACTAGCACAAGAGACCCAGTACTTC; cdr3_aa: CASSPGRTESGLAQETQYF
d_call: TRBD1; clone_size: few; cdr3_length: 15; j_call: TRBJ2-3; v_call: TRBV7-6; cdr3_nt: TGTGCCAGCAGCCGTTTCAGGGGGTTGACAGATACGCAGTATTTT; cdr3_aa: CASSRFRGLTDTQYF
d_call: NA; clone_size: NA; cdr3_length: 17; j_call: TRBJ2-3; v_call: TRBV25-1; cdr3_nt: TGTGCCAGCGGTGCCCACGACCCAAGAGGGTCCACAGATACGCAGTATTTT; cdr3_aa: CASGAHDPRGSTDTQYF
d_call: TRBD2; clone_size: NA; cdr3_length: 15; j_call: TRBJ2-5; v_call: TRBV2; cdr3_nt: TGTGCCAGCAGCGGGACTAGGGGCGGGGCGGAGACCCAGTACTTC; cdr3_aa: CASSGTRGGAETQYF
d_call: TRBD2; clone_size: NA; cdr3_length: 16; j_call: TRBJ2-3; v_call: TRBV5-6; cdr3_nt: TGTGCCAGCAGCTTGGAGCTAGCGGGAGACACAGATACGCAGTATTTT; cdr3_aa: CASSLELAGDTDTQYF
d_call: NA; clone_size: once; cdr3_length: 16; j_call: TRBJ2-6; v_call: TRBV28; cdr3_nt: TGTGCCAGCAGACGTGATTGGTCCTCTGGGGCCAACGTCCTGACTTTC; cdr3_aa: CASRRDWSSGANVLTF
d_call: NA; clone_size: NA; cdr3_length: 14; j_call: TRBJ2-3; v_call: TRBV25-1; cdr3_nt: TGTGCCAGCAGTGAATTCGGAGCTGCAGATACGCAGTATTTT; cdr3_aa: CASSEFGAADTQYF
d_call: TRBD1; clone_size: NA; cdr3_length: 13; j_call: TRBJ1-1; v_call: TRBV29-1; cdr3_nt: TGCAGCGTTGACCGACAGGGAGGCACTGAAGCTTTCTTT; cdr3_aa: CSVDRQGGTEAFF
d_call: TRBD1; clone_size: many; cdr3_length: 14; j_call: TRBJ1-2; v_call: TRBV28; cdr3_nt: TGTGCCAGCAGTGGACAGGCCAACTTTTATGGCTACACCTTC; cdr3_aa: CASSGQANFYGYTF
d_call: NA; clone_size: NA; cdr3_length: 11; j_call: TRBJ1-2; v_call: TRBV29-1; cdr3_nt: TGCAGCGTTGTTGACCTCTATGGCTACACCTTC; cdr3_aa: CSVVDLYGYTF
d_call: NA; clone_size: NA; cdr3_length: 14; j_call: TRBJ1-4; v_call: TRBV4-1; cdr3_nt: TGCGCCAGCAGCTTACACGCAACTAATGAAAAACTGTTTTTT; cdr3_aa: CASSLHATNEKLFF
d_call: NA; clone_size: NA; cdr3_length: 13; j_call: TRBJ2-7; v_call: TRBV11-2; cdr3_nt: TGTGCCAGCAGCTTAGCCCTAGACTTCGAGCAGTACTTC; cdr3_aa: CASSLALDFEQYF
d_call: TRBD1; clone_size: NA; cdr3_length: 14; j_call: TRBJ2-7; v_call: TRBV13; cdr3_nt: TGTGCCAGCAGCACGCGGACAGGGGGCTTCGAGCAGTACTTC; cdr3_aa: CASSTRTGGFEQYF
d_call: NA; clone_size: few; cdr3_length: 16; j_call: TRBJ1-5; v_call: TRBV6-1; cdr3_nt: TGTGCCAGCAGTGAAATTTCGGGGGTGGGTAATCAGCCCCAGCATTTT; cdr3_aa: CASSEISGVGNQPQHF
d_call: NA; clone_size: many; cdr3_length: 14; j_call: TRBJ1-2; v_call: TRBV27; cdr3_nt: TGTGCCAGCAGTTTATCCCCCCGTGGGGTAGGCTACACCTTC; cdr3_aa: CASSLSPRGVGYTF
d_call: TRBD2; clone_size: NA; cdr3_length: 14; j_call: TRBJ2-7; v_call: TRBV4-1; cdr3_nt: TGCGCCAGCAGTTCTAGCGGGAGCTCCTACGAGCAGTACTTC; cdr3_aa: CASSSSGSSYEQYF
d_call: NA; clone_size: NA; cdr3_length: 13; j_call: TRBJ1-1; v_call: TRBV27; cdr3_nt: TGTGCCAGCAGTCTACCCCGTGACACTGAAGCTTTCTTT; cdr3_aa: CASSLPRDTEAFF
d_call: NA; clone_size: NA; cdr3_length: 18; j_call: TRBJ2-6; v_call: TRBV11-1; cdr3_nt: TGTGCCAGCAGCCAAGAGCGATCGGGTACCTCTGGGGCCAACGTCCTGACTTTC; cdr3_aa: CASSQERSGTSGANVLTF
d_call: NA; clone_size: few; cdr3_length: 12; j_call: TRBJ1-5; v_call: TRBV2; cdr3_nt: TGTGCCAGCAGTGTGGGCTATAGGCCCCAGCATTTT; cdr3_aa: CASSVGYRPQHF
d_call: NA; clone_size: once; cdr3_length: 13; j_call: TRBJ2-7; v_call: TRBV29-1; cdr3_nt: TGCAGCGGCCTGGGGGGAGACCGATACGAGCAGTACTTC; cdr3_aa: CSGLGGDRYEQYF
d_call: TRBD2; clone_size: NA; cdr3_length: 16; j_call: TRBJ2-7; v_call: TRBV6-4; cdr3_nt: TGTGCCAGCAGTGAAGGTCTAGCGGGACTCCGGGGGGAGCAGTACTTC; cdr3_aa: CASSEGLAGLRGEQYF
d_call: TRBD1; clone_size: few; cdr3_length: 14; j_call: TRBJ2-5; v_call: TRBV5-1; cdr3_nt: TGCGCCAGCAGTTCGGGACAGCAAGAAGAGACCCAGTACTTC; cdr3_aa: CASSSGQQEETQYF
d_call: NA; clone_size: many; cdr3_length: 14; j_call: TRBJ2-7; v_call: TRBV5-6; cdr3_nt: TGTGCCAGCAGCTTGGGGGGAACGTCCTACGAGCAGTACTTC; cdr3_aa: CASSLGGTSYEQYF
d_call: NA; clone_size: NA; cdr3_length: 13; j_call: TRBJ2-7; v_call: TRBV7-8; cdr3_nt: TGTGCCAGCAGCTTAGTGGGGGTAAACGAGCAGTACTTC; cdr3_aa: CASSLVGVNEQYF
d_call: TRBD1; clone_size: NA; cdr3_length: 13; j_call: TRBJ2-2; v_call: TRBV7-8; cdr3_nt: TGTGCCAGCAGCCGACAGGGCTTTTCGGAGCTGTTTTTT; cdr3_aa: CASSRQGFSELFF
d_call: NA; clone_size: NA; cdr3_length: 14; j_call: TRBJ1-5; v_call: TRBV2; cdr3_nt: TGTGCCAGCAGTGAAGTGGCAGGGTATCTGCCCCAGCATTTT; cdr3_aa: CASSEVAGYLPQHF
d_call: NA; clone_size: NA; cdr3_length: 15; j_call: TRBJ1-4; v_call: TRBV27; cdr3_nt: TGTGCCAGCAGTTTAGATGGGACCAAACCCGAAAAACTGTTTTTT; cdr3_aa: CASSLDGTKPEKLFF
d_call: NA; clone_size: NA; cdr3_length: 15; j_call: TRBJ2-7; v_call: TRBV2; cdr3_nt: TGTGCCAGCAGTGAAGCTGGGGGATCAAACTACGAGCAGTACTTC; cdr3_aa: CASSEAGGSNYEQYF
d_call: TRBD1; clone_size: NA; cdr3_length: 15; j_call: TRBJ2-2; v_call: TRBV6-4; cdr3_nt: TGTGCCACCAGGGAGACAGGGGGCGACACCGGGGAGCTGTTTTTT; cdr3_aa: CATRETGGDTGELFF
d_call: TRBD1; clone_size: NA; cdr3_length: 13; j_call: TRBJ2-1; v_call: TRBV5-1; cdr3_nt: TGCGCCAGCGGACAGGGGGCTTACAATGAGCAGTTCTTC; cdr3_aa: CASGQGAYNEQFF
d_call: NA; clone_size: NA; cdr3_length: 15; j_call: TRBJ2-1; v_call: TRBV12-5; cdr3_nt: TGTGCTAGTTCCTGGACGATGGACCCAAACAATGAGCAGTTCTTC; cdr3_aa: CASSWTMDPNNEQFF
d_call: TRBD1; clone_size: NA; cdr3_length: 11; j_call: TRBJ1-1; v_call: TRBV29-1; cdr3_nt: TGCAGCGTAGATGGACAGGGGACAGCTTTCTTT; cdr3_aa: CSVDGQGTAFF
d_call: TRBD1; clone_size: NA; cdr3_length: 14; j_call: TRBJ1-4; v_call: TRBV7-9; cdr3_nt: TGTGCCAGCAGCTCGGGACAGGTCCGCGAAAAACTGTTTTTT; cdr3_aa: CASSSGQVREKLFF
d_call: NA; clone_size: NA; cdr3_length: 13; j_call: TRBJ2-1; v_call: TRBV21-1; cdr3_nt: TGTGCCAGCAGCAAAGGGGGGGCCAATGAGCAGTTCTTC; cdr3_aa: CASSKGGANEQFF
d_call: NA; clone_size: NA; cdr3_length: 15; j_call: TRBJ2-5; v_call: TRBV5-1; cdr3_nt: TGCGCCAGCAACCCCCACTCGTCTAGGAGAGAGACCCAGTACTTC; cdr3_aa: CASNPHSSRRETQYF